These 20 T cell receptor beta chains came from one sample sequenced in a study of post-analysis software for immune sequencing data. Study-level results: Five or six TRBV segments, including TRBV5-6, TRBV5-1 and TRBV20-1, were more frequent in patients than controls.

TCR beta cDNA libraries had unique molecular identifiers. TCRdb re-called the PCR reads through MiXCR, storing one row per CDR3 protein. The sample holds some 890,000 distinct CDR3 sequences, 53% seen once. These TCRs' antigens remain unknown. Material for sequencing was blood. These receptors all stem from a girl aged 5 to 17 with multiple sclerosis.

This clonotype showed up just a few times. The rearrangement uses TRBV7-9 and TRBJ2-7; 8 bases agree with TRBD1. Germline trimming cut 1 base from V and 2 bases from J; bases unmatched to any gene: 7. The CDR3 runs 16 residues. Germline V CDR1 and CDR2: SEHNR, FQNEAQ (reference sequence). The CDR3 DNA sequence: TGTGCCAGCAGCTTAGTAACCCCGGGACAGGCCTACGAGCAGTACTTC. This encodes CASSLVTPGQAYEQYF.

This chain links TRBV29-1 with TRBJ2-5; 8 bases are shared with TRBD2. Germline V gene sequence: CDR1 SQVTM, CDR2 ANQGSEA. This CDR3 comprises 12 residues. Germline trimming cut 6 bases from V and 11 bases from J; bases unmatched to any gene: 11. The CDR3 region has the DNA TGCAGCGTAACTAGCGGCCCTGGGGAGCAGTACTTC. Amino acids: CSVTSGPGEQYF.

The chain's CDR3 is CASSYVQANNEQFF. CDR3 nucleotides: TGTGCCAGCAGTTACGTCCAGGCGAACAATGAGCAGTTCTTC. The chain has TRBV6-6 and TRBJ2-1; D call uncertain. Trimming shortened V by 2 bases and J by 5 bases, and 10 bases separated the two germline ends. Germline V gene data show CDR1 as MNHNY and CDR2 as SVGAGI (reference sequence). CDR3 length: 14 residues.

The rearrangement links TRBV10-3 to TRBJ2-1, with TRBD2 matching over 10 bases. CDR1 is ENHRY and CDR2 is SYGVKD in the germline V gene. The CDR3 runs 16 residues. V lost 0 bases, J lost 5 bases, and 4 bases stayed unmatched. CDR3 bases: TGTGCCATCAGTGAGTCCCCCAGCGGGAGGGACAATGAGCAGTTCTTC. Its protein product is CAISESPSGRDNEQFF.

The chain combines TRBV3-1 with TRBJ1-1, with a weak D call TRBD1 (5 bases). The V gene's germline CDR1 is LGHDT and CDR2 YNNKEL (reference sequence). This CDR3 spans 15 amino acids. Trimming removed 1 base at V and 1 base at J, with 10 bases between. CDR3: CASSQGLRGNTEAFF. The CDR3 DNA reads TGTGCCAGCAGCCAAGGTCTTAGGGGGAACACTGAAGCTTTCTTT.

The chain has TRBV3-1 and TRBJ2-2; TRBD1 aligns across 9 bases. The trim removed 6 bases at V and 2 bases at J, leaving 10 bases unmatched. Germline CDR1 reads LGHDT; CDR2 reads YNNKEL (reference sequence). The CDR3 has 17 residues. For the CDR3, the DNA is TGTGCCAGCAGAGACCGGGACAGGGCTCCTAACACCGGGGAGCTGTTTTTT. This codes for CASRDRDRAPNTGELFF.

This clonotype was recorded a few times. The chain recombines TRBV2 with TRBJ2-7; weak D call: TRBD2 (6 bases). CDR3 length: 14 amino acids. V was clipped by 4 bases and J by 6 bases, with 16 bases between them. Looked up from germline, CDR1 is SNHLY and CDR2 is FYNNEI. The CDR3 region is CASSGFLVGGEQYF. As DNA, the CDR3 is TGTGCCAGCAGTGGGTTTTTGGTGGGGGGCGAGCAGTACTTC.

The chain recombines TRBV14 with TRBJ1-2; D is undetermined. The CDR3 covers 15 residues. Germline V lookup: CDR1 SGHDN, CDR2 FVKESK. V shed 0 bases and J shed 5 bases, with 13 bases lying between them. The CDR3 loop reads CASSQDASVGYGYTF. The CDR3 DNA is TGTGCCAGCAGCCAAGATGCGAGCGTCGGGTATGGCTACACCTTC.

This chain connects TRBV9 to TRBJ1-5; perhaps TRBD1 as D (5 bases). The V end was cut by 4 bases, the J end by 4 bases, with 15 bases between. Germline CDR1 reads SGDLS; CDR2 reads YYNGEE. The CDR3 sequence is 15 residues long. The CDR3 loop reads CASSPRDGDNQPQHF. The CDR3 bases are TGTGCCAGCAGCCCAAGGGACGGGGATAATCAGCCCCAGCATTTT. The complete variable domain, with remaining parts taken from reference TRBV9 and TRBJ1-5, reads DSGVTQTPKHLITATGQRVTLRCSPRSGDLSVYWYQQSLDQGLQFLIQYYNGEERAKGNILERFSAQQFPDLHSELNLSSLELGDSALYFCASSPRDGDNQPQHFGDGTRLSIL.

This clonotype was seen more than once but under ten times. V is TRBV7-9 and J is TRBJ1-1, with D unclear. Germline V gene data show CDR1 as SEHNR and CDR2 as FQNEAQ (reference sequence). The CDR3 is 12 residues long. V lost 2 bases to trimming and J lost 3 bases, with 4 bases between them. CDR3 in amino acids: CASSLSHTEAFF. Written as DNA, the CDR3 is TGTGCCAGCAGCTTAAGTCACACTGAAGCTTTCTTT.

The chain links TRBV29-1 to TRBJ1-2, with TRBD1 matching over 8 bases. The V segment lost 1 base and the J segment 0 bases; nucleotides outside the gene matches: 7. This CDR3 is built from 16 residues. Germline CDR1 SQVTM, CDR2 ANQGSEA. In nucleotides, the CDR3 is TGCAGCGTTGAAGGGACAGGGCAACCGCCTAACTATGGCTACACCTTC. Amino acids: CSVEGTGQPPNYGYTF.

This chain links TRBV10-3 with TRBJ2-7, with 13 bases fitting TRBD2. Per germline, CDR1 ENHRY and CDR2 SYGVKD. The CDR3 is 16 residues long. CDR3 sequence (DNA): TGTGCTAGTGGGACTAGCGGGGCCGAAAGCTCCTACGAGCAGTACTTC. Its translation is CASGTSGAESSYEQYF.

In DNA, the CDR3 is TGTGCCAGCAGTGGACGGAGCTGGACCCATGGCTACACCTTC. Its protein is CASSGRSWTHGYTF. The chain has TRBV12-3 or TRBV12-4 and TRBJ1-2, with no clear D. Between the trimmed V and J ends, which lost 5 bases and 6 bases, there was a span of 16 bases. This CDR3 has 14 amino acids.

The chain has TRBV5-1 and TRBJ2-7, with D perhaps matching TRBD1 or TRBD2 (5 bases each). Germline loops: CDR1 SGHRS, CDR2 YFSETQ. The CDR3 is made up of 15 amino acids. V lost 9 bases and J lost 1, with 20 bases in between. CDR3 sequence: CATHPGPLRSYEQYF. The CDR3 nucleotides read TGCGCCACCCACCCGGGACCGCTAAGGTCCTACGAGCAGTACTTC.

The genes are TRBV29-1 and TRBJ2-3, with 7 bases matching TRBD2. This CDR3 comprises 13 residues. The germline V gene has CDR1 SQVTM and CDR2 ANQGSEA. The trim removed 5 bases at V and 4 bases at J, leaving 6 bases unmatched. In DNA, the CDR3 is TGCAGCGTTTCCGTCGCGGGGGCAGATACGCAGTATTTT. Protein sequence: CSVSVAGADTQYF.

This clonotype was seen more than once but under ten times. V gene TRBV6-7 combines with J gene TRBJ2-1, with D unclear. TRBV6-7 falls under the ORF class, with uncertain function. The V end was cut by 8 bases, the J end by 0 bases, with 17 bases between. This CDR3 has 16 residues. The CDR3 is CASRREVHSSYNEQFF. In DNA form, the CDR3 reads TGTGCCAGCCGCCGCGAGGTACATAGCTCCTACAATGAGCAGTTCTTC.

This clonotype showed up just once. The J gene is TRBJ2-7, the V gene TRBV5-1, with D perhaps given as TRBD1 or TRBD2 (5 bases each). The ends were cut back, 3 bases at V and 0 bases at J, with 13 bases in the middle. The germline gives CDR1 SGHRS, CDR2 YFSETQ. This CDR3 spans 15 amino acids. In DNA form, the CDR3 reads TGCGCCAGCAGCTCGGGGACGGCTAACTCCTACGAGCAGTACTTC. Translation gives CASSSGTANSYEQYF.

The CDR3 DNA is TGTGCCACCAGCACAAGGTCGCGTTTCGATGAGCAGTTCTTC. Translated, it gives CATSTRSRFDEQFF. The gene calls are TRBV15 and TRBJ2-1; D uncertain. The CDR3 length is 14 residues. V was trimmed by 4 bases and J by 8 bases, leaving 15 bases between them. Germline V CDR1 and CDR2: LNHNV, YYDKDF (reference sequence).

The rearrangement uses TRBV6-5 and TRBJ2-1; TRBD1 or TRBD2 may be the D gene (7 bases each). In germline, CDR1 is MNHEY, CDR2 SVGAGI. Trimming removed 4 bases from V and 5 bases from J, with 18 bases in between. CDR3 size: 16 residues. The CDR3 DNA follows: TGTGCCAGCAGTTCCCCAGGGGGGGCCGGGAACAATGAGCAGTTCTTC. Protein product: CASSSPGGAGNNEQFF.

J is TRBJ2-3 and V is TRBV12-3 or TRBV12-4, with a tentative D call TRBD2 (5 bases). This CDR3 comprises 15 residues. Trimming took off 5 bases at V and 4 bases at J, with 16 bases between the two ends. The CDR3 is CASSLLVEDADTQYF. CDR3 coding DNA: TGTGCCAGCAGTCTCCTCGTGGAGGACGCAGATACGCAGTATTTT.